This T cell receptor beta chain was identified in a study of T cells in Graves' hyperthyroidism and ophthalmopathy. Findings and caveats of the study: The model made its ophthalmopathy prediction, and onset followed a median 6.5 months later.

The CDR3 is made up of 17 amino acids. V shed 5 bases and J 5 bases; nucleotides not matched to a gene: 14. Germline V CDR1 and CDR2: MNHNS, SASEGT. Enrolled ophthalmopathy patients presented with a Clinical Activity Score of at least 3, a NOSPECS grade of at least 4, and disease duration under 3 months. TCR beta CDR3 sequences were amplified from RNA transcripts. The primer set for the first-round RT-PCR of the TCR CDR3 was HTBI. TCRdb re-derived calls from the multiplex PCR reads in MiXCR, one entry per CDR3 protein. Seen here are about 400,000 distinct CDR3 sequences, over 12% observed once, and the top ten hold around 27%. This clonotype was seen a handful of times. Its antigen is still unknown.

This receptor was identified in a man in his fifties or sixties with Graves' ophthalmopathy. Sequencing input: blood. The chain recombines TRBV6-1 with TRBJ2-3; 9 bases map to TRBD1. The CDR3 sequence: CASSPSGTGIRRDTQYF. CDR3 DNA sequence: TGTGCCAGCAGTCCCTCCGGGACAGGGATTCGAAGAGATACGCAGTATTTT.